This T cell receptor beta chain was retrieved from a study of siplizumab effects on memory and regulatory T cells. Study-wide background: The mixed lymphocyte reactions, run in pairs, contained siplizumab at 0.75 to 1 ug/mL or no drug. General study results and limits: No more than a minor fraction of alloreactive clones could be traced back to unstimulated subsets. Both greater diversity than memory cells and a major contribution to the alloresponse seemed to characterize naive T cells. Roughly 75-96% of dividing CD4+ or CD8+ clones were without an attributable naive or memory phenotype.

The CDR3 length is 15 residues. Germline assignment: CDR1 SGHKS and CDR2 YYEKEE (reference sequence). V shed 0 bases and J shed 0 bases, with 6 bases lying between them. Assay: immunoSEQ multiplex PCR; the TCRdb copy retains only in-frame clones and omits some. The table records about 19,000 clones, around 43% of them present only once. Coculturing was carried out on the mixed lymphocyte reaction cells. It lasted roughly 6 days and was done at 37°C. A few counts support this clone. Its specificity is not known. The specimen sequenced was CFSE-low (dividing) CD4+ T cells sorted from an allogeneic mixed lymphocyte reaction. V gene TRBV5-5 combines with J gene TRBJ2-2, with a possible D match to TRBD1 (5 bases). This receptor was identified in a human donor in good health; the cells came from an allogeneic mixed lymphocyte reaction. Some clones in this sample may be carry-over from other donors' samples. The CDR3 sequence is CASSLGQSNTGELFF. As DNA, the CDR3 is TGTGCCAGCAGCTTGGGACAGTCGAACACCGGGGAGCTGTTTTTT. Looking up the rest from reference TRBV5-5 and TRBJ2-2 gives the full variable domain: DAGVTQSPTHLIKTRGQQVTLRCSPISGHKSVSWYQQVLGQGPQFIFQYYEKEERGRGNFPDRFSARQFPNYSSELNVNALLLGDSALYLCASSLGQSNTGELFFGEGSRLTVL.